The TCR beta chain under discussion was sequenced for a study of blood T cell repertoires in COVID-19. The wider study: Acute and convalescent COVID-19 samples came from the United States, Italy and Spain. Sample material is recorded as cDNA or gDNA derived from T cells, B-cell-depleted T cells, or PBMCs.

Trimming removed 2 bases from V and 0 bases from J, with 10 bases in between. Germline loops: CDR1 MDHEN, CDR2 SYDVKM. CDR3 length: 16 residues. This clone was seen once. Authors' data handling: Amplification from reference gene primers served as the basis for estimated nucleated cell counts. Some clones are missing from TCRdb's copy, which holds only in-frame ones; the method was immunoSEQ multiplex PCR. D and trimming come from the DNA, and the V and J calls and clone size come from that table. The sample consists of about 190,000 clones, roughly 90% of them appearing once. The source of this sequence is a man aged 18 to 29 with active or convalescent COVID-19. The specimen was peripheral blood. V is TRBV28 and J is TRBJ2-2; D may be TRBD1 (7 bases). The CDR3 sequence is CASSLRRGANTGELFF. The CDR3 coding sequence is TGTGCCAGCAGTTTACGCAGGGGGGCGAACACCGGGGAGCTGTTTTTT.